The 14 T cell receptor beta chains presented below share a single source sample, sequenced in a study of CD8+CD57+ T cells in acquired aplastic anemia. The template for TCR beta VDJ and CDR3 sequence profiling was genomic DNA. TCRdb reprocessed the reads with MiXCR, giving one entry per CDR3 protein. This sample carries approximately 380,000 distinct CDR3 sequences, 55% to 75% of them seen once, and the ten largest clones take 4%. Sequenced input: sorted CD4+, CD8+, or CD8+CD57+ T cells (not recorded which) from PBMCs. These receptor sequences come from a human donor in good health, serving as a control.

The chain is built from TRBV20-1 and TRBJ2-7; perhaps TRBD1 as D (6 bases). The V end was cut by 0 bases, the J end by 2 bases, with 11 bases between. In germline, CDR1 is DFQATT, CDR2 SNEGSKA (reference sequence). The CDR3 is made up of 14 amino acids. The CDR3 is CSAREGAAAYEQYF. The CDR3 region has the DNA TGCAGTGCTAGAGAGGGGGCGGCTGCCTACGAGCAGTACTTC.

This clonotype showed up many times. The J gene is TRBJ2-5, the V gene TRBV20-1, with a tentative D call TRBD1 (5 bases). The CDR3 runs to 12 residues. V gave up 7 bases and J gave up 3 bases, with 12 bases separating them. Per germline, CDR1 DFQATT and CDR2 SNEGSKA (reference sequence). CDR3 nucleotide sequence: TGCAGTGTCACAGGCCGCGAAGAGACCCAGTACTTC. Encoded protein: CSVTGREETQYF.

Comments on this clonotype: Just one base apart from a much larger clone, this may be a read error. The rearrangement uses TRBV30 and TRBJ1-1; D gene uncertain. The CDR3 has 13 residues. The germline V gene has CDR1 GTSNPN and CDR2 SVGIG (reference sequence). The CDR3 loop is CTWSADSNTEAFF. The CDR3 coding sequence is TGTACCTGGTCCGCGGACTCGAACACTGAAGCTTTCTTT.

The gene calls are TRBV20-1 and TRBJ1-4; D is uncertain. The CDR3 runs 12 residues. Germline CDR1 reads DFQATT; CDR2 reads SNEGSKA (reference sequence). V dropped 1 base and J dropped 15 bases, with 15 bases sitting between them. Here the CDR3 reads CSARGPKEKLFF. The DNA of the CDR3 is TGCAGTGCTAGAGGACCTAAAGAGAAATTGTTTTTT.

Comment on this clonotype: The DNA is left out, because the CDR3 cannot be placed on it with certainty; the CDR3 is given as TCRdb lists it. The chain employs TRBV7-7 and TRBJ1-1; the DNA was not used to check the table's D call, TRBD1. Germline V gene sequence: CDR1 SSHAT, CDR2 FNYEAQ (reference sequence). The CDR3 has 13 residues if both end residues are counted. CDR3 protein: CASSLKEAAPAFW.

This chain uses TRBV10-2 with TRBJ1-1, with D hard to call. Trimming removed 6 bases at V and 14 bases at J, with 22 bases between. There are 13 residues in the CDR3. Looked up from germline, CDR1 is WSHSY and CDR2 is SAAADI. As DNA, the CDR3 is TGCGCCAGCAGGGAGATAGGAGCGGGTGGAGACTTCTTT. Protein product: CASREIGAGGDFF.

This chain connects TRBV20-1 to TRBJ1-1; maybe TRBD1 (6 bases). V was trimmed by 7 bases and J by 6 bases, leaving 21 bases between them. The CDR3 consists of 14 residues. Germline CDR1 DFQATT, CDR2 SNEGSKA (reference sequence). In nucleotides, the CDR3 is TGCAGTGTCCAAGGGGGGGAAGCGGGGGCTGAAGCTTTCTTT. Its protein is CSVQGGEAGAEAFF.

Comment on this clonotype: A much more abundant neighbour one base away suggests this may be a read error. This chain links TRBV2 with TRBJ1-2; D is uncertain. CDR1 is SNHLY, CDR2 FYNNEI, per germline. This CDR3 is 13 amino acids long. The CDR3 reads CASSYGENYGHTF. As DNA, the CDR3 is TGTGCCAGCAGTTACGGGGAAAACTATGGCCACACCTTC.

For this clonotype: Relative to the germline gene, one junction end is altered; a read error may explain this. The genes are TRBV11-1 and TRBJ1-2; a weak D match, TRBD1 (5 bases). Germline CDR1 SGHAT, CDR2 FQDESV (reference sequence). This CDR3 contains 15 residues. The CDR3 loop reads CASSTGERGDEGYTF. The DNA for the CDR3 is TGCGCCAGCAGCACCGGGGAACGGGGGGATGAGGGCTACACCTTC.

The chain uses TRBV30 and TRBJ1-3; a possible D gene is TRBD1 (6 bases). The CDR3 has 16 amino acids. Germline values: CDR1 GTSNPN, CDR2 SVGIG (reference sequence). Trimming left V 2 bases short and J 4 bases short, with 18 bases between. Here the CDR3 reads CAWSRLQGALGNTIYF. CDR3 coding DNA: TGTGCCTGGAGTAGATTACAGGGTGCACTGGGAAACACCATATATTTT.

The rearrangement joins TRBV5-6 to TRBJ1-6; 8 bases align to TRBD1. The J segment lost 10 bases and the V segment lost 2 bases, leaving 5 bases of the junction unmatched. The CDR3 extends over 14 amino acids. CDR1 and CDR2 from the germline V gene are SGHDT and YYEEEE. The CDR3 DNA reads as TGTGCCAGCAGCTTTGGACAGGGAAGGTCACCCCTCCACTTT. Encoded protein: CASSFGQGRSPLHF.

The chain joins TRBV29-1 to TRBJ1-1; D gene unclear. CDR3 size: 13 residues. Germline V gene sequence: CDR1 SQVTM, CDR2 ANQGSEA. V was pared by 3 bases and J by 10 bases, with 18 bases between. The CDR3 reads CSVELGYSPGAFF. DNA of the CDR3: TGCAGCGTTGAGCTTGGTTATTCTCCTGGAGCTTTCTTT.

Comment on this clonotype: The conserved phenylalanine or tryptophan is not found at the CDR3 terminus, so this likely reflects a read error. The limits of the CDR3 on the DNA are not certain, so only TCRdb's listed CDR3 is given. V gene TRBV2 combines with J gene TRBJ1-1. The V gene's germline CDR1 is SNHLY and CDR2 FYNNEI. The CDR3 is made up of 14 amino acids, end residues included. The CDR3: CASSCRFGTEDVFV.

As regards this clonotype: Here the CDR3 omits its conserved ending phenylalanine or tryptophan, so a read error is the likely source. Because the CDR3's place on the DNA is in doubt, the DNA is left out and the CDR3 is given as listed by TCRdb. V is TRBV15 and J is TRBJ1-6; whether TRBD1, the table's D call, matches the DNA was not checked. The CDR3 comprises 15 residues, both ends counted. Germline CDR1 is LNHNV and CDR2 is YYDKDF (reference sequence). The CDR3 sequence is CATSSVDRERSPLPL.